Each of the 17 T cell receptor beta chains below was sequenced from the same sample in a study of blood T cell repertoires in COVID-19. Generated by immunoSEQ multiplex PCR, the TCRdb table keeps only in-frame clones and is missing some. The sample yields about 34,000 clones, nearly 80% seen once. Sequenced input: peripheral blood. Source of these receptors: a man at least 80 years old with acute or convalescent COVID-19.

CDR3 residues: CASSPTGGSFEQFF. The CDR3 DNA reads TGTGCCAGCAGCCCAACGGGCGGGAGCTTTGAGCAGTTCTTC. V and J are TRBV7-3 and TRBJ2-1; 7 nucleotides match TRBD2. In germline, CDR1 is SGHTA, CDR2 FQGTGA. The CDR3 length is 14 residues. The J segment lost 9 bases and the V segment lost 5 bases, leaving 10 bases of the junction unmatched.

This chain links TRBV2 with TRBJ1-5; no firm D call. This CDR3 has 14 residues. The V gene lost 3 bases and the J gene lost 4 bases, with 10 bases spanning the gap. From germline, CDR1 is SNHLY and CDR2 FYNNEI. CDR3: CASSDRSGNQPQHF. The CDR3 nucleotides read TGTGCCAGCAGTGACAGGTCCGGAAATCAGCCCCAGCATTTT. Based on the CDR3 plus reference TRBV2 and TRBJ1-5, the full variable domain is EPEVTQTPSHQVTQMGQEVILRCVPISNHLYFYWYRQILGQKVEFLVSFYNNEISEKSEIFDDQFSVERPDGSNFTLKIRSTKLEDSAMYFCASSDRSGNQPQHFGDGTRLSIL.

The gene calls are TRBV7-3 and TRBJ2-3; 8 bases fit TRBD1. V was clipped by 1 base and J by 0 bases; unmatched bases: 6. From germline, CDR1 is SGHTA and CDR2 FQGTGA. CDR3 size: 17 residues. CDR3 in amino acids: CASSLMGTGRSTDTQYF. The CDR3 DNA reads TGTGCCAGCAGCTTAATGGGGACAGGCCGGAGCACAGATACGCAGTATTTT.

The chain recombines TRBV5-5 with TRBJ2-3; tentative D call: TRBD2 (5 bases). Per germline, CDR1 SGHKS and CDR2 YYEKEE (reference sequence). The CDR3 has 16 amino acids. V lost 0 bases and J lost 0, with 11 bases in between. This chain's CDR3 is CASSLGRWTSTDTQYF. CDR3 coding DNA: TGTGCCAGCAGCTTGGGGCGGTGGACTAGCACAGATACGCAGTATTTT. The entire variable domain, with the rest obtained from reference TRBV5-5 and TRBJ2-3, is as follows: DAGVTQSPTHLIKTRGQQVTLRCSPISGHKSVSWYQQVLGQGPQFIFQYYEKEERGRGNFPDRFSARQFPNYSSELNVNALLLGDSALYLCASSLGRWTSTDTQYFGPGTRLTVL.

The table lists this clone with a few counts. V gene TRBV5-4 combines with J gene TRBJ1-4, with D perhaps matching TRBD1 (6 bases). CDR3 size: 14 residues. Trimming stripped 2 bases from V and 10 bases from J, with 15 bases between. In germline, CDR1 is SGHNT, CDR2 YYREEE (reference sequence). The CDR3 loop is CASSFSDSPGKLFF. CDR3 coding DNA: TGTGCCAGCAGCTTTTCGGACAGTCCCGGAAAACTGTTTTTT.

The rearrangement joins TRBV12-3 or TRBV12-4 to TRBJ2-5; tentatively, D is TRBD1 (5 bases). V lost 3 bases and J 5 bases, leaving 10 bases between the germline ends. The CDR3 runs 13 residues. The DNA for the CDR3 is TGTGCCAGCAGTTTCGGACAAGGCGAGACCCAGTACTTC. It translates to CASSFGQGETQYF.

CDR3: CASTLAGKNTGELFF. The DNA for the CDR3 is TGCGCCAGCACACTAGCGGGGAAGAACACCGGGGAGCTGTTTTTT. This sequence joins TRBV5-1 and TRBJ2-2, with 10 nucleotides matching TRBD2. This CDR3 comprises 15 residues. The germline V gene encodes CDR1 SGHRS and CDR2 YFSETQ. The junction had 3 bases not matched to a gene; V was cut back by 6 bases and J by 1 base.

The chain employs TRBV5-1 and TRBJ2-5, with 9 bases fitting TRBD2. With V trimmed by 0 bases and J by 5 bases, 8 bases remained unmatched. Germline V gene sequence: CDR1 SGHRS, CDR2 YFSETQ. This CDR3 comprises 16 residues. The CDR3 region is CASSLARSGSGETQYF. DNA for the CDR3: TGCGCCAGCAGCTTGGCCCGTAGCGGGAGCGGGGAGACCCAGTACTTC.

The chain combines TRBV14 with TRBJ2-3; D might be TRBD1 (5 bases). Between the trimmed V and J ends, which lost 1 base and 7 bases, there was a span of 12 bases. Germline assignment: CDR1 SGHDN and CDR2 FVKESK. This CDR3 spans 14 amino acids. The CDR3 bases are TGTGCCAGCAGCCAAGTCCCAGGGTTGCATACGCAGTATTTT. Protein sequence: CASSQVPGLHTQYF.

The chain links TRBV6-5 to TRBJ1-5, with 7 bases that match TRBD1. Trimming at V came to 6 bases and at J to 6 bases, leaving 11 bases not matched to a gene. This CDR3 spans 15 amino acids. Germline V CDR1 and CDR2: MNHEY, SVGAGI. Written as DNA, the CDR3 is TGTGCCAGCAGCGCGGTCCTCACAGGGGTTCAGCCCCAGCATTTT. It codes for CASSAVLTGVQPQHF.

V and J are TRBV27 and TRBJ1-1, with D perhaps matching TRBD1 (5 bases). The CDR3 totals 13 residues. CDR1 MNHEY and CDR2 SMNVEV come from the germline V gene (reference sequence). V lost 3 bases and J lost 6, with 11 bases in between. The CDR3 nucleotides are TGTGCCAGCAGTTTTGGTGGGGGGGCTGAAGCTTTCTTT. Translation: CASSFGGGAEAFF.

A few counts support this clone. The chain couples TRBV9 to TRBJ1-5, with 10 bases identical to TRBD1. Trimming cost V 3 bases and J 7 bases; bases outside gene matches: 4. This CDR3 contains 14 residues. CDR1 and CDR2 (germline): SGDLS, YYNGEE. CDR3 sequence (DNA): TGTGCCAGCAGCGCGGGGACAGGGGACCAGCCCCAGCATTTT. It yields the protein CASSAGTGDQPQHF.

The chain joins TRBV5-1 to TRBJ2-6; 7 bases are a match to TRBD1. The germline gives CDR1 SGHRS, CDR2 YFSETQ. With V trimmed by 4 bases and J by 2 bases, 3 bases remained unmatched. The CDR3 totals 15 residues. The CDR3 reads CASSMTGPGANVLTF. The CDR3 DNA follows: TGCGCCAGCAGCATGACAGGGCCTGGGGCCAACGTCCTGACTTTC.

The V gene is TRBV9, the J gene TRBJ1-6; a possible D gene is TRBD1 (5 bases). The CDR3 runs 15 residues. Between the trimmed V and J ends, which lost 4 bases and 6 bases, there was a span of 14 bases. CDR1 and CDR2 from the germline V gene are SGDLS and YYNGEE. The CDR3 DNA reads as TGTGCCAGCAGCTCGACGACAGCCTTTAATTCACCCCTCCACTTT. Translating it yields CASSSTTAFNSPLHF.

The rearrangement joins TRBV19 to TRBJ1-1; 11 nucleotides match TRBD1. This CDR3 is 16 amino acids long. Trimming cost V 5 bases and J 4 bases; bases outside gene matches: 9. The germline V gene encodes CDR1 LNHDA and CDR2 SQIVND (reference sequence). For the CDR3, the DNA is TGTGCCAGTAGTCCCGGACAGGGGGCCGTAAGCACTGAAGCTTTCTTT. It yields the protein CASSPGQGAVSTEAFF.

This clone was seen once. J is TRBJ2-2 and V is TRBV7-2, with D uncertain. CDR1 and CDR2 from the germline V gene are SGHTA and FQGNSA. V lost 1 base, J lost 2 bases, and 8 bases lay in between. The CDR3 sequence is 15 residues long. This CDR3 reads CASSLGLPNTGELFF. DNA for the CDR3: TGTGCCAGCAGCTTAGGACTCCCTAACACCGGGGAGCTGTTTTTT.

In its sample, this clone was seen a few times. The rearrangement uses TRBV2 and TRBJ1-5; 8 positions agree with TRBD1. Trimming at V came to 6 bases and at J to 9 bases, leaving 7 bases not matched to a gene. Germline CDR1 reads SNHLY; CDR2 reads FYNNEI. CDR3 length: 13 amino acids. The CDR3 DNA sequence: TGTGCCAGCAGCGGACAGGGAACGGGGCCCCAGCATTTT. This encodes CASSGQGTGPQHF.